This T cell receptor beta chain was sequenced for a study of chemoradiotherapy in HPV16-positive cancers. The ends were cut back, 6 bases at V and 0 bases at J, with 5 bases in the middle. The CDR3 runs to 12 residues. CDR1 is SQVTM and CDR2 is ANQGSEA in the germline V gene. Data came from immunoSEQ multiplex PCR; TCRdb stores just in-frame clones and leaves some out. Seen here are around 5,400 clones, around 85% observed once, and the top ten hold over 9.5%. Specimen: tumor tissue, collected from a patient who underwent chemoradiotherapy. The receptor comes from a human donor with HPV-associated anogenital cancer. The chain combines TRBV29-1 with TRBJ2-2; D is uncertain. The CDR3 sequence is CSVRANTGELFF. The CDR3 bases are TGCAGCGTGCGAGCGAACACCGGGGAGCTGTTTTTT.